This TCR beta chain was recorded in a study of T cells in Graves' hyperthyroidism and ophthalmopathy. Study at large: Peripheral blood samples were taken at initial diagnosis, prior to any treatment.

From RNA transcripts, TCR beta CDR3 regions were amplified. HTBI primers were employed in a first-round RT-PCR of the TCR CDR3. TCRdb called the multiplex PCR reads again in MiXCR, with one record for every CDR3 protein. The sample includes hundreds of thousands of distinct CDR3 sequences, around 15% of them seen just once. On this clonotype: Its antigen is still unknown.

These patients, aged 18 to 65, had recently diagnosed hyperthyroidism lasting under 2 months. CDR3 length: 14 residues. Unmatched junction bases numbered 3, after V lost 6 bases and J lost 0 bases. CDR1 and CDR2 (germline): MDHEN, SYDVKM. Study results and limitations: Using 13 V-J features, a model discriminated ophthalmopathy from stable hyperthyroidism.

The clonotype was recovered from a woman aged 18-35 years with Graves' hyperthyroidism. The chain recombines TRBV28 with TRBJ2-3, with 7 bases matching TRBD1. Specimen: blood. This CDR3 is CASRKQGSTDTQYF. CDR3 nucleotide sequence: TGTGCCAGCAGGAAACAGGGGAGCACAGATACGCAGTATTTT.